This entry is about one TCR beta chain. The source of the sample is a study of blood T cells in healthy people across ages. A sample-barcoded 5' primer and a J-beta primer mix were used in a second PCR of roughly 6 to 11 cycles. TCRdb re-analysed the 5' RACE reads in MiXCR, keeping a single row per CDR3 protein. The sample carries roughly 930,000 distinct CDR3 sequences, 45% to 50% recorded once. The length of the CDR3 is 16 residues. The V gene's germline CDR1 is KGHDR and CDR2 SFDVKD. Trimming at V came to 3 bases and at J to 0 bases, leaving 5 bases not matched to a gene. Sequenced sample: blood. The chain employs TRBV24-1 and TRBJ1-2; 8 positions match TRBD1. The receptor comes from a man aged 30 to 45 in good health. This CDR3 reads CATSDPPDRANYGYTF. The DNA for the CDR3 is TGTGCCACCAGTGATCCACCGGACAGGGCTAACTATGGCTACACCTTC.